This T cell receptor (beta chain) was profiled in a study of T-cell reconstitution after alpha-beta-depleted transplantation in children. A TCRbeta library incorporating unique molecular identifiers was prepared. TCRdb itself ran the PCR reads through MiXCR, one entry per CDR3 protein. The table has 190,000 or so distinct CDR3 sequences, less than 8% seen once. From germline, CDR1 is LGHNA and CDR2 YSLEER. Trimming took 1 base from V and 3 from J; bases not matched to a gene: 4. The CDR3 sequence is 15 residues long. The sample holds many counts of this clonotype. The chain combines TRBV4-3 with TRBJ1-1; 8 bases agree with TRBD1. This TCR was sampled from a human donor who donated a stem cell graft to a child with Wiskott-Aldrich syndrome. Sequencing used PBMCs from the stem cell graft donor, obtained from the stem cell graft. CDR3 coding DNA: TGCGCCAGCAGCCAAGTGGTCAGGGGGCACACTGAAGCTTTCTTT. It encodes CASSQVVRGHTEAFF.